One and the same sample provided the 30 T cell receptor beta chains below, sequenced in a study of shared clonotypes between healthy human individuals. Generated by immunoSEQ multiplex PCR, the TCRdb table keeps only in-frame clones and is missing some. Of a few million clones in the sample, 85% to 95% are singletons; the top ten hold roughly 0.34%. The source material was naive CD4+ T cells from PBMCs. As to subset: CD45RA+ positively selected. Receptors originate from a young man in good health. Some clones in this sample may be carry-over from other donors' samples.

On this clone itself: One junction end disagrees with the germline gene, perhaps due to a read error. The chain carries TRBV27 and TRBJ2-7, with 9 bases identical to TRBD1. CDR1 and CDR2 (germline): MNHEY, SMNVEV (reference sequence). CDR3 length: 13 amino acids. The CDR3 spells CASRPMHRDRVEF. DNA for the CDR3: TGTGCCAGCAGGCCCATGCACCGGGACAGGGTTGAGTTC.

The chain uses TRBV4-3 and TRBJ2-5; D possibly matches TRBD1 or TRBD2 (5 bases each). The germline CDR1 and CDR2 sequences are LGHNA and YSLEER. V shed 4 bases and J shed 2 bases, with 17 bases lying between them. This CDR3 region has 16 residues. The CDR3 sequence is CASSRTHRGQQETQYF. DNA for the CDR3: TGCGCCAGCAGCCGGACACACCGAGGGCAGCAAGAGACCCAGTACTTC.

This clone was seen a single time. V gene TRBV7-9 combines with J gene TRBJ2-5, with TRBD2 identical over 9 bases. TRBJ2-7 explains the end of the DNA better; the J call may be wrong. CDR3 length: 13 residues. Germline CDR1 and CDR2: SEHNR and FQNEAQ (reference sequence). CDR3: CASRPTSGYEQYF. In nucleotides, the CDR3 is TGTGCCAGCAGGCCGACTAGCGGCTACGAGCAGTACTTC.

This sequence joins TRBV2 and TRBJ2-7; the D call may be TRBD1 or TRBD2 (5 bases each). The CDR3 contains 13 residues. The germline gives CDR1 SNHLY, CDR2 FYNNEI. Between the trimmed V and J ends, which lost 6 bases and 9 bases, there was a span of 18 bases. CDR3 coding DNA: TGTGCCAGCAGACCCGGGACCGGACGGGGGCAGTACTTC. Its translation is CASRPGTGRGQYF.

The chain uses TRBV6-1 and TRBJ2-3, with 7 bases matching TRBD2. Germline lookup yields CDR1 MNHNS and CDR2 SASEGT. The CDR3 runs 15 residues. The V gene end was trimmed by 6 bases and the J gene end by 0 bases; junction bases not matched to a gene: 6. The CDR3 bases are TGTGCCAGCAGCGCGGGAGTTCCTAGCACAGATACGCAGTATTTT. Residues: CASSAGVPSTDTQYF.

This clone was seen only once. This chain joins TRBV19 and TRBJ2-2; D may be TRBD2 (6 bases). Germline assignment: CDR1 LNHDA and CDR2 SQIVND (reference sequence). This CDR3 spans 15 amino acids. Trimming shortened V by 2 bases and J by 6 bases, and 13 bases separated the two germline ends. The CDR3 bases are TGTGCCAGTAGTATACTAGCGCCGAGGGCCGGGGAGCTGTTTTTT. Translating gives CASSILAPRAGELFF.

The rearrangement uses TRBV4-1 and TRBJ2-1; D gene uncertain. The CDR3 spans 15 residues. Germline V gives CDR1 MGHRA, CDR2 YSYEKL. Between the trimmed V and J ends, which lost 1 base and 0 bases, there was a span of 7 bases. Here the CDR3 reads CASSQGPVSYNEQFF. The CDR3, as DNA: TGCGCCAGCAGCCAAGGACCGGTCTCCTACAATGAGCAGTTCTTC.

The rearrangement joins TRBV19 to TRBJ1-5; D is ambiguous. CDR1 and CDR2 from the germline V gene are LNHDA and SQIVND (reference sequence). The CDR3 is made up of 14 amino acids. The V gene lost 0 bases and the J gene lost 3 bases, with 6 bases spanning the gap. CDR3 residues: CASSIEDANQPQHF. The CDR3, as DNA: TGTGCCAGTAGTATAGAGGACGCCAATCAGCCCCAGCATTTT.

The gene calls are TRBV7-3 and TRBJ2-1, with 12 bases lining up with TRBD1. J was trimmed by 7 bases and V by 5 bases; bases with no gene match: 6. The CDR3 has 15 residues. Per the germline V gene, CDR1 is SGHTA and CDR2 is FQGTGA. The CDR3 reads CASSPGTGGENEQFF. The CDR3 coding sequence is TGTGCCAGCAGCCCCGGGACAGGGGGCGAGAATGAGCAGTTCTTC.

The chain joins TRBV6-5 to TRBJ1-3; D not resolved. With 7 bases removed from V and 0 bases from J, the gap between germline ends came to 10 bases. This CDR3 has 14 residues. The germline V gene encodes CDR1 MNHEY and CDR2 SVGAGI. The CDR3 nucleotides are TGTGCCAGCACCCTTCGGGCCTCTGGAAACACCATATATTTT. It specifies CASTLRASGNTIYF.

This clone was observed a few times. V usage is TRBV6-5 and J usage is TRBJ1-2, with TRBD1 matching 10 bases. Germline V gene lookup returns CDR1 MNHEY and CDR2 SVGAGI. CDR3 length: 13 residues. Trimming cost V 7 bases and J 6 bases; bases outside gene matches: 5. This CDR3 is CASTRGTGDGYTF. The CDR3 DNA follows: TGTGCCAGCACCAGGGGGACAGGGGATGGCTACACCTTC.

Written as DNA, the CDR3 is TGTGCCTGGAGGGGGACAGGGTTACCCCGACTCTCCTACGAGCAGTACTTC. This gives the protein CAWRGTGLPRLSYEQYF. This chain uses TRBV30 with TRBJ2-7; 9 nucleotides agree with TRBD1. Unmatched junction bases numbered 12, after V lost 3 bases and J lost 0 bases. The germline V gene has CDR1 GTSNPN and CDR2 SVGIG (reference sequence). The CDR3 runs 17 residues.

The V call is TRBV2, the J call TRBJ2-7; tentatively, D is TRBD1 or TRBD2 (5 bases each). V lost 1 base and J lost 3, with 10 bases in between. The germline V gene encodes CDR1 SNHLY and CDR2 FYNNEI. This CDR3 has 14 amino acids. The CDR3 loop is CASSEERGGYEQYF. The CDR3, as DNA: TGTGCCAGCAGTGAAGAGAGGGGTGGCTACGAGCAGTACTTC.

The genes are TRBV25-1 and TRBJ2-7; D gene unclear. Trimming pared 2 bases from V and 2 bases from J, leaving 7 bases between. Germline CDR1 reads MGHDK; CDR2 reads SYGVNS. This CDR3 is built from 13 residues. For the CDR3, the DNA is TGTGCCAGCAGTGAAAACAACGCCTACGAGCAGTACTTC. Its translation is CASSENNAYEQYF.

The chain couples TRBV7-6 to TRBJ2-1; TRBD2 aligns across 10 bases. J gave up 9 bases and V 4 bases, and 12 bases lay outside the gene matches. Germline V lookup: CDR1 SGHVS, CDR2 FNYEAQ. The CDR3 extends over 16 amino acids. CDR3: CASSSLPSGSFGEQFF. Written as DNA, the CDR3 is TGTGCCAGCAGCTCTCTCCCTAGCGGGAGTTTCGGTGAGCAGTTCTTC. Together with reference TRBV7-6 and TRBJ2-1, the CDR3 gives the full variable domain: GAGVSQSPRYKVTKRGQDVALRCDPISGHVSLYWYRQALGQGPEFLTYFNYEAQQDKSGLPNDRFSAERPEGSISTLTIQRTEQRDSAMYRCASSSLPSGSFGEQFFGPGTRLTVL.

This clone has a single count. This chain connects TRBV28 to TRBJ2-4; TRBD1 matches 8 bases. CDR1 is MDHEN and CDR2 is SYDVKM in the germline V gene. CDR3 length: 16 amino acids. V was pared by 6 bases and J by 0 bases, with 7 bases of the junction left unmatched. The CDR3 protein is CASSPQGARAKNIQYF. CDR3 DNA sequence: TGTGCCAGCAGCCCCCAGGGGGCCCGAGCCAAAAACATTCAGTACTTC.

In DNA form, the CDR3 reads TGTGCCAGCAGCTTGGTAGGTACGCCCCAGCATTTT. Translation: CASSLVGTPQHF. The chain combines TRBV5-8 with TRBJ1-5, with D hard to call. From germline, CDR1 is SGHTS and CDR2 YDEGEE. The V and J ends lost 0 bases and 9 bases respectively, with 7 bases between them. This CDR3 contains 12 residues.

On this clone itself: Other DNA sequences within the sample encode an identical CDR3. V usage is TRBV11-3 and J usage is TRBJ2-1, with a tentative D call TRBD2 (6 bases). CDR3 length equals 15 residues. The V gene lost 0 bases and the J gene lost 4 bases, with 10 bases spanning the gap. Per germline, CDR1 SGHNT and CDR2 YENEEA. Here the CDR3 DNA reads TGTGCCAGCAGCTTAGAGGGAGGAGGGTACAATGAGCAGTTCTTC. It encodes CASSLEGGGYNEQFF. Drawing the rest from reference TRBV11-3 and TRBJ2-1, the complete variable domain is EAGVVQSPRYKIIEKKQPVAFWCNPISGHNTLYWYLQNLGQGPELLIRYENEEAVDDSQLPKDRFSAERLKGVDSTLKIQPAELGDSAVYLCASSLEGGGYNEQFFGPGTRLTVL.

The chain has TRBV15 and TRBJ1-4, with 11 bases aligning to TRBD1. This CDR3 comprises 15 residues. Germline CDR1 reads LNHNV; CDR2 reads YYDKDF (reference sequence). V trimming: 4 bases; J trimming: 6 bases; junction bases outside the gene matches: 4. The CDR3 region has the DNA TGTGCCACCAGCAACCCGGGACAGGGGGATGAAAAACTGTTTTTT. Encoded protein: CATSNPGQGDEKLFF.

The gene calls are TRBV15 and TRBJ2-3; tentatively, D is TRBD1 or TRBD2 (5 bases each). Trimming cost V 0 bases and J 6 bases, with 13 bases left between them. Germline V CDR1 and CDR2: LNHNV, YYDKDF (reference sequence). The CDR3 is made up of 15 amino acids. The CDR3 protein is CATSRDVGEGDTQYF. CDR3 in DNA: TGTGCCACCAGCAGAGATGTGGGAGAGGGGGATACGCAGTATTTT.

The chain uses TRBV18 and TRBJ2-7, with 14 positions matching TRBD2. This CDR3 comprises 19 residues. J was trimmed by 4 bases and V by 2 bases; bases with no gene match: 13. CDR1 is KGHSH, CDR2 LQKENI, per germline. CDR3 DNA: TGTGCCAGCTCACCAAGGACGAGACTAGCGGGAGGGTCCGAATACGAGCAGTACTTC. As protein: CASSPRTRLAGGSEYEQYF. Together with reference TRBV18 and TRBJ2-7, the CDR3 gives the full variable domain: NAGVMQNPRHLVRRRGQEARLRCSPMKGHSHVYWYRQLPEEGLKFMVYLQKENIIDESGMPKERFSAEFPKEGPSILRIQQVVRGDSAAYFCASSPRTRLAGGSEYEQYFGPGTRLTVT.

DNA of the CDR3: TGTGCCATCAGTGAGGGCGGGAGTCTTGCCTACAATGAGCAGTTCTTC. Amino acid sequence: CAISEGGSLAYNEQFF. The chain is built from TRBV10-3 and TRBJ2-1; the match to TRBD2 covers 7 bases. The CDR3 consists of 16 residues. Unmatched junction bases numbered 6, after V lost 2 bases and J lost 2 bases. Per the germline V gene, CDR1 is ENHRY and CDR2 is SYGVKD.

This clone was observed once. The chain has TRBV6-6 and TRBJ1-5; D remains ambiguous. The V gene's germline CDR1 is MNHNY and CDR2 SVGAGI (reference sequence). This CDR3 is 12 amino acids long. V lost 7 bases, J lost 4 bases, and 8 bases lay in between. CDR3 amino acids: CASNFLNQPQHF. Here the CDR3 DNA reads TGTGCCAGCAATTTTTTGAATCAGCCCCAGCATTTT.

This chain connects TRBV28 to TRBJ1-5; D is unresolved. V was shortened by 5 bases and J by 3 bases, with 11 bases between the two germline ends. The CDR3 extends over 14 amino acids. Germline CDR1 MDHEN, CDR2 SYDVKM. DNA of the CDR3: TGTGCCAGCAGTCAAGGGTCGCCCAATCAGCCCCAGCATTTT. Its protein product is CASSQGSPNQPQHF.

The chain carries TRBV19 and TRBJ2-2; the match to TRBD1 covers 7 bases. The germline gives CDR1 LNHDA, CDR2 SQIVND (reference sequence). The CDR3 sequence is 17 residues long. J lost 2 bases, V lost 5 bases, and 11 bases had no gene match. The CDR3 nucleotides are TGTGCCAGTAGTGGACAGGAGCCGCATACTAACACCGGGGAGCTGTTTTTT. Translating it yields CASSGQEPHTNTGELFF.

This chain joins TRBV5-1 and TRBJ2-2; 9 nucleotides line up with TRBD1. This CDR3 contains 18 residues. Germline lookup yields CDR1 SGHRS and CDR2 YFSETQ. Trimming took 1 base from V and 8 from J; bases not matched to a gene: 15. CDR3 sequence: CASSLFGGLQQGAGELFF. DNA of the CDR3: TGCGCCAGCAGCTTGTTCGGTGGACTCCAACAGGGGGCTGGGGAGCTGTTTTTT.

The gene calls are TRBV7-9 and TRBJ1-1; D possibly corresponds to TRBD1 (5 bases). The CDR3 is 13 residues long. The germline CDR1 and CDR2 sequences are SEHNR and FQNEAQ (reference sequence). Trimming left V 5 bases short and J 8 bases short, with 15 bases between. Here the CDR3 reads CASSPGEEQEAFF. CDR3 DNA: TGTGCCAGCAGCCCGGGGGAAGAACAAGAAGCTTTCTTT.

The V gene is TRBV7-9, the J gene TRBJ2-3, with D perhaps TRBD2 (5 bases). The CDR3 covers 16 residues. Germline V CDR1 and CDR2: SEHNR, FQNEAQ (reference sequence). Trimming shortened V by 5 bases and J by 2 bases, and 17 bases separated the two germline ends. The DNA of the CDR3 is TGTGCCAGCAGCCTGGGCCTGCACCGGGACACAGATACGCAGTATTTT. Translating it yields CASSLGLHRDTDTQYF.

The rearrangement uses TRBV6-7 and TRBJ2-7; TRBD1 agrees at 8 bases. TRBV6-7 qualifies as an ORF whose function is uncertain. There are 17 residues in the CDR3. The V segment lost 2 bases and the J segment 1 base; nucleotides outside the gene matches: 10. The CDR3 nucleotides read TGTGCCAGCAGTTACATTGAAACAGGGGGGAAGTCCTACGAGCAGTACTTC. Its protein product is CASSYIETGGKSYEQYF.

The CDR3 DNA reads TGTGCCAGCAGCAGGCACCGGACAGGCGATAGCAATCAGCCCCAGCATTTT. It codes for CASSRHRTGDSNQPQHF. The chain combines TRBV21-1 with TRBJ1-5; the table's D gene call, TRBD1, was not cross checked with the DNA. TRBV21-1 is given as a pseudogene. CDR3 length: 17 amino acids.